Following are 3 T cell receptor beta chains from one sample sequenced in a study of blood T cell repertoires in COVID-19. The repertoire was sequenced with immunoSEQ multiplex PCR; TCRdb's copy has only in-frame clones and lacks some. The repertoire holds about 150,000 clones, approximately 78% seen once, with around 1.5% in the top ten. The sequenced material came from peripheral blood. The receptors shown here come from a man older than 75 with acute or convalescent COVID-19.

CDR3 DNA: TGTGCCAGCAGTTACTCAAGAGACAGGGGGGCTGAAGCTTTCTTT. Translated: CASSYSRDRGAEAFF. V usage is TRBV6-5 and J usage is TRBJ1-1; 9 bases align to TRBD1. Germline CDR1 MNHEY, CDR2 SVGAGI. V lost 0 bases and J lost 6; bases outside the gene matches: 5. This CDR3 has 15 amino acids.

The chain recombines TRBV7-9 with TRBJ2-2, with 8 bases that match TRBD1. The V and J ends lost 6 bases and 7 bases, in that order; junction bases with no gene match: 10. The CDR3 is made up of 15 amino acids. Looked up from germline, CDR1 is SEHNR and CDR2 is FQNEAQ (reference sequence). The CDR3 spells CASRPGQGGVGELFF. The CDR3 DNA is TGTGCCAGCAGACCCGGACAGGGAGGAGTCGGGGAGCTGTTTTTT.

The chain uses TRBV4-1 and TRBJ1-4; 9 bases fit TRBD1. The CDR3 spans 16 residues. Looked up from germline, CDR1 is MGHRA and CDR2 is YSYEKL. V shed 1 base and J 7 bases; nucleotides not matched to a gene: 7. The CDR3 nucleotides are TGCGCCAGCAGCCAAGCCCCCGGGACAGGGACTGAAAAACTGTTTTTT. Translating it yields CASSQAPGTGTEKLFF.